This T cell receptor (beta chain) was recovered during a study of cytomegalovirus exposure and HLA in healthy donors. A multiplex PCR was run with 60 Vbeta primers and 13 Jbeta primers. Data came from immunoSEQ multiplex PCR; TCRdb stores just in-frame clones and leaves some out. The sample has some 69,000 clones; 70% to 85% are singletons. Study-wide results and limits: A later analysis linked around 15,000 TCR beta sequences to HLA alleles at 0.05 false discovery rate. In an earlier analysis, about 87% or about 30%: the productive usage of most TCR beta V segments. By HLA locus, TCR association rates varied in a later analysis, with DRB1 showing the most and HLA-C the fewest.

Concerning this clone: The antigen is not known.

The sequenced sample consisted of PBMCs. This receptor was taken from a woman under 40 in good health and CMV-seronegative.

CDR3 DNA sequence: TGTGCCAGCAGCCGGAGCAATCAGCCCCAGCATTTT. Translation: CASSRSNQPQHF. The J gene is TRBJ1-5, the V gene TRBV7-9; D uncertain. Trimming removed 5 bases at V and 1 base at J, with 3 bases between. Looked up from germline, CDR1 is SEHNR and CDR2 is FQNEAQ (reference sequence). The CDR3 extends over 12 amino acids. The variable domain in full, with the rest retrieved from reference TRBV7-9 and TRBJ1-5, is DTGVSQNPRHKITKRGQNVTFRCDPISEHNRLYWYRQTLGQGPEFLTYFQNEAQLEKSRLLSDRFSAERPKGSFSTLEIQRTEQGDSAMYLCASSRSNQPQHFGDGTRLSIL.